Listed below are T cell receptor beta chains from one sample, sequenced in a study of T cells in Graves' hyperthyroidism and ophthalmopathy. TCRdb used MiXCR to reprocess the multiplex PCR reads, holding one entry per CDR3 protein. The data contain roughly 700,000 distinct CDR3 sequences, around 15% of them seen just once; the ten biggest clones take up roughly 15%. Sequenced input: blood. All receptors come from a man aged 45-60 years with Graves' hyperthyroidism. Both conserved end residues are part of each CDR3.

length	V	CDR3
16	TRBV11-2	CASSLVFRGARAEQYF
13	TRBV19	CAISGGPYNEQFF
11	TRBV2	CASRGLAGFYF
16	TRBV27	CASSLAGTRGNQPQHF
14	TRBV27	CASSRRMGRYEQYF
13	TRBV30	CASEDRLNTEAFF
17	TRBV27	CASSSSLGRVRVGEQYF
14	TRBV2	CASRRTGRDTEAFF
14	TRBV28	CASSLQGATQPQHF
17	TRBV2	CASSERLAGPTYNEQFF
15	TRBV11-2	CASSLVPGLNTEAFF
11	TRBV4-1	CASSHFNEQFF
11	TRBV2	CASSESDTQYF
16	TRBV6-1	CASSEAEGQGEQPQHF
14	TRBV7-2	CASGEGVILYEQYF
17	TRBV5-1	CASSLATLAGGSYEQYF
13	TRBV12-3/TRBV12-4	CASTLDRVEKLFF
15	TRBV12-3/TRBV12-4	CASSLSLPSTDTQYF
11	TRBV29-1	CSFGEAYEQYF
16	TRBV10-3	CAISESTGQGKETQYF
16	TRBV11-2	CASSLESSGKYNEQFF
15	TRBV3-1	CASSPYRGIEYGYTF
11	TRBV7-2	CASSLGTHQYF
16	TRBV12-3/TRBV12-4	CASSLTPGGEGYGYTF
15	TRBV2	CASSGGRVSTDTQYF
14	TRBV10-3	CTISRQGRPNEQFF
15	TRBV7-3	CASSLTQGGSGELFF
14	TRBV4-1	CASSHSGSGNEQFF
15	TRBV5-1	CASSFSTGGVETQYF
12	TRBV30	CAKRGDTDTQYF
14	TRBV20-1	CSARGDSETYEQYF
15	TRBV6-1	CASRTLASGTDTQYF
15	TRBV4-3	CASSQGTGSTDTQYF
15	TRBV28	CASSSTGDSDEKLFF
14	TRBV29-1	CSARDGTGANEQFF
13	TRBV28	CASTLRVKETQYF
15	TRBV20-1	CSAREGTSDQETQYF
14	TRBV20-1	CSARVGRGNQPQHF
16	TRBV28	CASSSSGTSGYNEQFF
16	TRBV18	CASSPTTDPSYNEQFF
15	TRBV6-5	CASSYSSGLEGGYTF
13	TRBV6-2/TRBV6-3	CASSDSGTGELFF
15	TRBV20-1	CSASVRGSSYNEQFF
14	TRBV2	CASSEFREYGEQYF
14	TRBV4-3	CASSQGGVSPETFF
15	TRBV30	CAWNLRTGMYTEAFF
15	TRBV5-1	CASSLTGTPNTETFF
15	TRBV6-1	CASRYITRGPGELFF
12	TRBV12-3/TRBV12-4	CASSPRGWPQHF
15	TRBV7-2	CASSPWTSDSNIQYF
18	TRBV5-1	CASSFSETGYSSTDTQYF
14	TRBV20-1	CSASGTANTGELSF
12	TRBV5-1	CASSPGYNEQFF
17	TRBV28	CASSLPSDRGLHNEQFF
14	TRBV28	CASSSSGGRDEQYF
16	TRBV6-1	CASSEAGNRGTYEQYF
14	TRBV27	CASSFQGQNTEAFF
17	TRBV2	CASSRMRGDLLYNEQFF